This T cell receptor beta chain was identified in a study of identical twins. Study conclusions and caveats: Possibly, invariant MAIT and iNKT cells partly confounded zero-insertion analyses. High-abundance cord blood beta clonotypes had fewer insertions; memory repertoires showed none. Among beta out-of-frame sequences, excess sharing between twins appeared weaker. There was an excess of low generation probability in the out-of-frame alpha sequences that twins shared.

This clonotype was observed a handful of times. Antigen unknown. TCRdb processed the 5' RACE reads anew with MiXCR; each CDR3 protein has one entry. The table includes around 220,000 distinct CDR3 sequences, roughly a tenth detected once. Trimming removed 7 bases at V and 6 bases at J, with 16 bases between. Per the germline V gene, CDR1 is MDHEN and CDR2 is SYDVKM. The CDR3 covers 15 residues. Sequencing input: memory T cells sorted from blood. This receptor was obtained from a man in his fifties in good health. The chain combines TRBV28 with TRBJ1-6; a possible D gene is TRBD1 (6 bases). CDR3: CASIFGGLSNSPLHF. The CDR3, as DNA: TGTGCCAGCATTTTTGGGGGGCTGAGTAATTCACCCCTCCACTTT.